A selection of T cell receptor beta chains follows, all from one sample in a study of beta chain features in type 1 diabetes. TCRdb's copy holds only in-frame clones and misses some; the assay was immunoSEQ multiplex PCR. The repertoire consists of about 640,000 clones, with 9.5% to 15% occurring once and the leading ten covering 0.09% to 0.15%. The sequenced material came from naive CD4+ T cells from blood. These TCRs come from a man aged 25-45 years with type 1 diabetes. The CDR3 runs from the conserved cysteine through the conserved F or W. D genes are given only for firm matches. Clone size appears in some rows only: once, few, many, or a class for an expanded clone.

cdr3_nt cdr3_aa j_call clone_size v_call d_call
TGCGCCAGCAGCCCCGCCAGGGCAGGGGAGACCCAGTACTTC CASSPARAGETQYF TRBJ2-5 few TRBV5-1 .
TGCAGCGCCCAAGGGACGGACTATGGCTACACCTTC CSAQGTDYGYTF TRBJ1-2 few TRBV29-1 .
TGTGCCAGCTCACCAACTACCGACGGGACCCAGTACTTC CASSPTTDGTQYF TRBJ2-5 few TRBV18 .
TGTGCCAGCAGCTTATCAGGCAGCCCTGTGGATAACTATGGCTACACCTTC CASSLSGSPVDNYGYTF TRBJ1-2 few TRBV7-3 .
TGTGCCAGCAGGACACAGGGGTACGAGCAGTACTTC CASRTQGYEQYF TRBJ2-7 . TRBV28 TRBD1
TGTGCCAGCAGCTACGGGACAGGGTATTTGCAAGAGACCCAGTACTTC CASSYGTGYLQETQYF TRBJ2-5 few TRBV7-2 TRBD1
TGTGCCAGCAGCCACGGGGGAAGCTCCTACAATGAGCAGTTCTTC CASSHGGSSYNEQFF TRBJ2-1 . TRBV7-9 .
TGTGCCAGCAGTTTACAGTTTAGCAATCAGCCCCAGCATTTT CASSLQFSNQPQHF TRBJ1-5 few TRBV27 .
TGTGCCAGCAGCTTACAGACTCTGGAGACCCAGTACTTC CASSLQTLETQYF TRBJ2-5 few TRBV7-2 .
TGTGCCAGCACCCGAGGGTACGGGCTCGAGCAGTACTTC CASTRGYGLEQYF TRBJ2-7 . TRBV25-1 .
TGTGCCAGCAACCCGGTTCCCGGGGAGACCCAGTACTTC CASNPVPGETQYF TRBJ2-5 few TRBV6-5 .
TGTGCCGGCGGAGAGACTGTCATCGGGGAGCTGTTTTTT CAGGETVIGELFF TRBJ2-2 few TRBV2 .
TGTGCCAGCAGTTTATCGACAGGGGAACGAGCTTTCTTT CASSLSTGERAFF TRBJ1-1 few TRBV27 TRBD1
TGTGCCAGCAGCCCTCACGGGAGGGGGCTGGAGACCCAGTACTTC CASSPHGRGLETQYF TRBJ2-5 . TRBV11-3 .
TGCGCCAGCAGCTTCGACAGGGGGCTAGGGACCCAGTACTTC CASSFDRGLGTQYF TRBJ2-5 . TRBV5-1 TRBD1
TGTGCCAGCAGCTTAGTTTGGGCGAGCAATCAGCCCCAGCATTTT CASSLVWASNQPQHF TRBJ1-5 . TRBV7-2 .
TGTGCCTGGGCTCCGGGACTAGCGGGGGGAACAGATACGCAGTATTTT CAWAPGLAGGTDTQYF TRBJ2-3 . TRBV30 TRBD2
TGCGCCAGCAGCCAAGTTGAGGGGGAGCAGTTCTTC CASSQVEGEQFF TRBJ2-1 few TRBV4-3 .
TGCAGCGTTGTTGTCAGGGCCCAAGAGACCCAGTACTTC CSVVVRAQETQYF TRBJ2-5 . TRBV29-1 .
TGTGCCAGCAGCTTATACAGCGGGGGGGCCGGTGAGCAGTTCTTC CASSLYSGGAGEQFF TRBJ2-1 . TRBV11-2 TRBD2
TGTGCCAGCAGCCAAGGACAGGCCCATAGCTCCTACGAGCAGTACTTC CASSQGQAHSSYEQYF TRBJ2-7 few TRBV11-1 TRBD1
TGTGCCATCAGTGAGTCGGTGAATTCACCCCTCCACTTT CAISESVNSPLHF TRBJ1-6 . TRBV10-3 .
TGTGCCAGCAGTCCGGGACAGGGGACTACCCTACAGTACTTC CASSPGQGTTLQYF TRBJ2-7 . TRBV28 TRBD1
TGTGCCAGCAGCTTGGGACAGGCTAGCACAGATACGCAGTATTTT CASSLGQASTDTQYF TRBJ2-3 . TRBV2 TRBD1
TGTGCCAGCAGCCTTCATAGGGGGCGCGAAAAACTGTTTTTT CASSLHRGREKLFF TRBJ1-4 . TRBV4-2 TRBD1
TGTGCCAGCAGCGATAGCAATCAGCCCCAGCATTTT CASSDSNQPQHF TRBJ1-5 . TRBV11-2 .
TGCAGTGCTAGTGATGGTCGGGGACTCACCTTC CSASDGRGLTF TRBJ1-2 . TRBV20-1 .
TGTGCCAGCTCACCACGGCAGGGGAGTAAGGATACGCAGTATTTT CASSPRQGSKDTQYF TRBJ2-3 . TRBV18 .
TGTGCCAGCAGGTCTATCGAACAGGGGGCTTACAATGAGCAGTTCTTC CASRSIEQGAYNEQFF TRBJ2-1 once TRBV7-8 TRBD1
TGCAGCGTTGGGGACTGGGACACAGATACGCAGTATTTT CSVGDWDTDTQYF TRBJ2-3 . TRBV29-1 .
TGCAGCGGTGGGGGAGGGGCAGAGACCCAGTACTTC CSGGGGAETQYF TRBJ2-5 . TRBV29-1 TRBD2
TGTGCCAGCAGCACCCCCCGGGGTAGCAATCAGCCCCAGCATTTT CASSTPRGSNQPQHF TRBJ1-5 . TRBV6-6 .
TGCAGCGTTGCTATGGACAGACAGAACACTGAAGCTTTCTTT CSVAMDRQNTEAFF TRBJ1-1 . TRBV29-1 .
TGTGCCAGCAGAAGGGCAGGGTTGACCGGGGAGCTGTTTTTT CASRRAGLTGELFF TRBJ2-2 . TRBV7-2 .
TGCGCCAGCAGCTTGGAAGATTATGCTGGAGGTGAGCAGTTCTTC CASSLEDYAGGEQFF TRBJ2-1 . TRBV5-1 .
TGTGCCAGCAGTCTAGCGTTTACAGATACGCAGTATTTT CASSLAFTDTQYF TRBJ2-3 . TRBV9 .
TGTGCCAGCAGTCCCCAGGGGGTAAGGGGATACGAGCAGTACTTC CASSPQGVRGYEQYF TRBJ2-7 . TRBV7-9 TRBD1
TGTGCCCGCAGCCAAGGCCCCGGGACAGGGCGAGAGACCCAGTACTTC CARSQGPGTGRETQYF TRBJ2-5 . TRBV14 TRBD1
TGTGCCAGCAGCCCCGGGGGTGGGGGGAACACCGGGGAGCTGTTTTTT CASSPGGGGNTGELFF TRBJ2-2 few TRBV28 .
TGCAGCGACCGACAGACTAGCGGGCGGCCCTACAATGAGCAGTTCTTC CSDRQTSGRPYNEQFF TRBJ2-1 few TRBV29-1 TRBD2
TGTGCCAGCAGGCGACAGATTAGCACAGATACGCAGTATTTT CASRRQISTDTQYF TRBJ2-3 . TRBV27 .
TGTGCCTGGGGGCGGACTGGTGAAAAACTGTTTTTT CAWGRTGEKLFF TRBJ1-4 few TRBV30 .
TGTGCCAGCAGCCCAAGTCTTAGTCGGGGGCTTTCCGCCAATGAGCAGTTCTTC CASSPSLSRGLSANEQFF TRBJ2-1 . TRBV5-4 .
TGTGCCAGCAGGTCGGACAGAAGCTCCTACGAGCAGTACTTC CASRSDRSSYEQYF TRBJ2-7 . TRBV5-4 .
TGTGCCAGCAGCTTAGCGCATGAGGCGGTCGACAATCAGCCCCAGCATTTT CASSLAHEAVDNQPQHF TRBJ1-5 . TRBV7-9 .
TGTGCCAGCAGCTCATTCAGGGGGACAGGAGGCCACGAGCAGTACTTC CASSSFRGTGGHEQYF TRBJ2-7 . TRBV25-1 TRBD1
TGTGCCAGCAGCTCCATAGGTAGTTTGAACACTGAAGCTTTCTTT CASSSIGSLNTEAFF TRBJ1-1 . TRBV11-3 .
TGTGCCAGCAGTCCGACAGGGGGCCACTACGAGCAGTACTTC CASSPTGGHYEQYF TRBJ2-7 few TRBV7-9 TRBD1
TGTGCCAGTACAAATGGACAGGGAGGCACAGATACGCAGTATTTT CASTNGQGGTDTQYF TRBJ2-3 . TRBV19 TRBD1
TGTGCCAGCAGTGCGGGTACCGGGACAGACTTATGGTATGGCTACACCTTC CASSAGTGTDLWYGYTF TRBJ1-2 . TRBV6-4 TRBD1
TGCGCCAGCAGCCAAGACGTTACCCATAACTATGGCTACACCTTC CASSQDVTHNYGYTF TRBJ1-2 . TRBV4-3 .
TGCGCCAGCAGCCCCCGGGGAGACGGGGGTAATGAAAAACTGTTTTTT CASSPRGDGGNEKLFF TRBJ1-4 . TRBV5-1 .
TGTGCCAGCAGCCCGTGGACACCCTCCTACGAGCAGTACTTC CASSPWTPSYEQYF TRBJ2-7 . TRBV9 .
TGTGCCAGCAAGGTCGGGCAGGGAGGGTCCGGGGAGCTGTTTTTT CASKVGQGGSGELFF TRBJ2-2 few TRBV2 TRBD2
TGTGCCAGCAGCCGGGCATCTGGGACTAGCGGGGTTAACACCGGGGAGCTGTTTTTT CASSRASGTSGVNTGELFF TRBJ2-2 few TRBV27 TRBD2